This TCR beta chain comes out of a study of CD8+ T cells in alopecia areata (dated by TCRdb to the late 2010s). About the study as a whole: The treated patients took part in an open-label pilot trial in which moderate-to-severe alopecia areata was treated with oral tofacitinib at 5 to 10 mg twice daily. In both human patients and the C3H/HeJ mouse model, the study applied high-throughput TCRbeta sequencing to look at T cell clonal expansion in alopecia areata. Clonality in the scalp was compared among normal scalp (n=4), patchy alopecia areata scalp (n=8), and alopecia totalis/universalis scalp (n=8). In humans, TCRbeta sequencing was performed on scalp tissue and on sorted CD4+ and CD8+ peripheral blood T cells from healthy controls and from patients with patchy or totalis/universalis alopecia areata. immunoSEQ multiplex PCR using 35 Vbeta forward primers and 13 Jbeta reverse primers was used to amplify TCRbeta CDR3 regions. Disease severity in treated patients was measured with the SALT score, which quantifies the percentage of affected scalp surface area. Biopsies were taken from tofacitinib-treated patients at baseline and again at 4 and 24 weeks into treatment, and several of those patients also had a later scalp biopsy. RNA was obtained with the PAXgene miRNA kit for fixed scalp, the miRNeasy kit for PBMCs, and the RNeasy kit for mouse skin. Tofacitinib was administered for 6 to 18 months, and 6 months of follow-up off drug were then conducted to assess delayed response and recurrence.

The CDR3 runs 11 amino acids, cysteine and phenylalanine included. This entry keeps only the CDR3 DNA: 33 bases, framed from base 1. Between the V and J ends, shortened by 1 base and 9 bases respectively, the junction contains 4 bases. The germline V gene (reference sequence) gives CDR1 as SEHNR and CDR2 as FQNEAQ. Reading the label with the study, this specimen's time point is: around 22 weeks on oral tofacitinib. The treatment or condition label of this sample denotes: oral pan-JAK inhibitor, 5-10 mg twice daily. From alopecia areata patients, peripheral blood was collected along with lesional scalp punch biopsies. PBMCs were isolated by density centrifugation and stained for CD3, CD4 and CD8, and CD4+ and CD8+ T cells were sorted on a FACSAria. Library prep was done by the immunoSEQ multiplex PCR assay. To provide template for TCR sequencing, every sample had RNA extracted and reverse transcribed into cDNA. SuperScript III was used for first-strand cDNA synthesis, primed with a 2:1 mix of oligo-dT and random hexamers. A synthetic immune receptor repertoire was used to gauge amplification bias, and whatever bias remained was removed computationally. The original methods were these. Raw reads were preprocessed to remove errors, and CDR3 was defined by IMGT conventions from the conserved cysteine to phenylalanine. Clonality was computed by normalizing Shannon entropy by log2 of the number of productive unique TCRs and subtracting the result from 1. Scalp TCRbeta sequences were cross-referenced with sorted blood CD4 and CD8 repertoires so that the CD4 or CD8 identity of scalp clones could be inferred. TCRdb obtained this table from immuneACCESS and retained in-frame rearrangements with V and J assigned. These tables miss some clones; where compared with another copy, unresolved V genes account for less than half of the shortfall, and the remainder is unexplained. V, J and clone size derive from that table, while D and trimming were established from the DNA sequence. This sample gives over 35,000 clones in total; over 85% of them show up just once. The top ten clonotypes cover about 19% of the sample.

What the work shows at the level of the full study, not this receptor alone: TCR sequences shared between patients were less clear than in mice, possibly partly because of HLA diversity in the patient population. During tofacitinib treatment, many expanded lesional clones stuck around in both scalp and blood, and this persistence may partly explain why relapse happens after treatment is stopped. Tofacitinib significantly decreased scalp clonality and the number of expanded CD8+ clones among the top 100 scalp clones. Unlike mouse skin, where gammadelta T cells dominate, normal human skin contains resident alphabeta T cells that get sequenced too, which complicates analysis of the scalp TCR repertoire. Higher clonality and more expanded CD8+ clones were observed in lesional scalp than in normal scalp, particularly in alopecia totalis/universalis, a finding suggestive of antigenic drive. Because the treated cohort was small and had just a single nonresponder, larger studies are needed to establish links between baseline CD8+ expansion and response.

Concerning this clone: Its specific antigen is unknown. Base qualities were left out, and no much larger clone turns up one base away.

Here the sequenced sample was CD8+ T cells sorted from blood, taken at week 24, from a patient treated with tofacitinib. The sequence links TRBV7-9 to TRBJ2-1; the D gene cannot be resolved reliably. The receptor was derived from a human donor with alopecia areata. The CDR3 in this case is CASSLVGEQFF. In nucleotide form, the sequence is TGTGCCAGCAGCTTAGTCGGTGAGCAGTTCTTC.